The 2 T cell receptor beta chains below all came from one sample that was sequenced in a study of Graves' ophthalmopathy and Graves' hyperthyroidism. Researchers took RNA transcripts and amplified TCR beta CDR3 regions from them. Following a first-round RT-PCR that used HTBI primers, a second-round multiplex PCR was carried out. TCRdb redid the calling of the multiplex PCR reads with MiXCR, one entry per CDR3 protein. There are just over 600,000 distinct CDR3 sequences in the sample; approximately 22% occur only once, and roughly 7.4% lies in the top ten. Input material: peripheral blood. Source of these receptors: a young woman with stable Graves' hyperthyroidism. Some clones in this sample may be carry-over from other donors' samples.

The table lists this clonotype with many counts. The gene calls are TRBV12-3 or TRBV12-4 and TRBJ1-3; D unresolved. The CDR3 runs to 13 residues. V was cut by 3 bases and J by 4 bases, with 7 bases left in between. CDR3 protein: CASSFNVGNTIYF. CDR3 DNA: TGTGCCAGCAGTTTTAATGTGGGAAACACCATATATTTT.

The rearrangement uses TRBV6-2 or TRBV6-3 and TRBJ2-7; 8 bases are shared with TRBD1. In germline, CDR1 is MNHEY, CDR2 SVGEGT. CDR3 length: 17 amino acids. V lost 2 bases, J lost 2 bases, and 11 bases stayed unmatched. The CDR3 region has the DNA TGTGCCAGCAGTTACACCCTAAGGGGGACAGGAGCCTACGAGCAGTACTTC. Its protein product is CASSYTLRGTGAYEQYF.